What follows are 25 T cell receptor beta chains derived from one specimen sequenced in a study of cytomegalovirus exposure and HLA in healthy donors. 60 Vbeta and 13 Jbeta primers were used in PCR. Only in-frame clones appear in the TCRdb table, and some are missing; sequencing was by immunoSEQ multiplex PCR. Of approximately 190,000 clones listed, around 75% are singletons. Source material: PBMCs. The receptors here all came from a woman aged 25-40 years in good health and CMV-seropositive.

The chain couples TRBV9 to TRBJ2-1; weak D call: TRBD2 (6 bases). This CDR3 region has 15 residues. Germline V gene data show CDR1 as SGDLS and CDR2 as YYNGEE. The V end lost 0 bases, the J end lost 6 bases, and 13 bases lay between the germline ends. CDR3 amino acids: CASSVGASERNEQFF. As DNA, the CDR3 is TGTGCCAGCAGCGTAGGGGCTAGCGAACGCAATGAGCAGTTCTTC. The full variable domain, with the rest looked up from reference TRBV9 and TRBJ2-1, is DSGVTQTPKHLITATGQRVTLRCSPRSGDLSVYWYQQSLDQGLQFLIQYYNGEERAKGNILERFSAQQFPDLHSELNLSSLELGDSALYFCASSVGASERNEQFFGPGTRLTVL.

The V and J genes are TRBV11-2 and TRBJ2-7; perhaps TRBD1 as D (6 bases). The CDR3 loop spans 14 amino acids. V lost 1 base to trimming and J lost 4 bases, with 11 bases between them. Germline V gene lookup returns CDR1 SGHAT and CDR2 FQNNGV. The CDR3 region has the DNA TGTGCCAGCAGCTTAGCCGGACAGAGTTACGAGCAGTACTTC. Encoded protein: CASSLAGQSYEQYF.

This clone appeared a single time. At one end, the junction sequence differs from germline, possibly due to a read error. V and J are TRBV7-9 and TRBJ2-1; 10 bases are shared with TRBD2. The CDR3 contains 16 residues. Germline loops: CDR1 SEHNR, CDR2 FQNEAQ (reference sequence). This CDR3 is CSSSLAAGGPDNEQFF. In DNA form, the CDR3 reads TGTTCCAGCAGCTTAGCAGCGGGAGGGCCAGACAATGAGCAGTTCTTC. The complete variable domain, with remaining parts taken from reference TRBV7-9 and TRBJ2-1, reads DTGVSQNPRHKITKRGQNVTFRCDPISEHNRLYWYRQTLGQGPEFLTYFQNEAQLEKSRLLSDRFSAERPKGSFSTLEIQRTEQGDSAMYLCSSSLAAGGPDNEQFFGPGTRLTVL.

V is TRBV6-1 and J is TRBJ2-7; no firm D call. The CDR3 spans 12 residues. V was cut by 2 bases and J by 5 bases, with 7 bases left in between. Per the germline V gene, CDR1 is MNHNS and CDR2 is SASEGT. The CDR3 protein is CASSEQENEQYF. The CDR3 DNA is TGTGCCAGCAGTGAACAGGAAAACGAGCAGTACTTC.

J is TRBJ2-3 and V is TRBV7-3; 14 bases align to TRBD2. Germline loops: CDR1 SGHTA, CDR2 FQGTGA. There are 16 residues in the CDR3. J was trimmed by 4 bases and V by 5 bases; bases with no gene match: 5. CDR3 in amino acids: CASSPRLAGGPDTQYF. The CDR3 DNA is TGTGCCAGCAGCCCCCGACTAGCGGGGGGGCCAGATACGCAGTATTTT.

J is TRBJ2-3 and V is TRBV6-5; D is possibly TRBD2 (5 bases). CDR1 is MNHEY, CDR2 SVGAGI, per germline. V gave up 5 bases and J gave up 2 bases, with 8 bases separating them. The CDR3 is 13 residues long. CDR3 in DNA: TGTGCCAGCAGTAACGGACTCACAGATACGCAGTATTTT. Translating it yields CASSNGLTDTQYF.

CDR3 protein: CASSIVGDLNTEAFF. The CDR3 nucleotides read TGTGCCAGTAGTATAGTCGGGGACTTGAACACTGAAGCTTTCTTT. The chain recombines TRBV19 with TRBJ1-1; D is possibly TRBD1 (5 bases). This CDR3 contains 15 residues. Between the trimmed V and J ends, which lost 1 base and 0 bases, there was a span of 9 bases. Per germline, CDR1 LNHDA and CDR2 SQIVND (reference sequence).

A few counts support this clone. The chain joins TRBV10-3 to TRBJ2-7; D call uncertain. Germline V gives CDR1 ENHRY, CDR2 SYGVKD. This CDR3 contains 12 residues. Trimming took off 4 bases at V and 3 bases at J, with 7 bases between the two ends. CDR3 nucleotide sequence: TGTGCCATCAGTGGCAACAACTACGAGCAGTACTTC. Its translation is CAISGNNYEQYF.

On this clone: Other DNA sequences in the same sample also yield this CDR3. The chain has TRBV4-1 and TRBJ2-4; no clear D gene. The CDR3 totals 15 residues. Germline values: CDR1 MGHRA, CDR2 YSYEKL. Trimming pared 2 bases from V and 0 bases from J, leaving 8 bases between. The CDR3 sequence is CASSQLVLAKNIQYF. The CDR3, as DNA: TGCGCCAGCAGCCAACTAGTACTAGCCAAAAACATTCAGTACTTC.

The chain is built from TRBV15 and TRBJ2-3, with 7 bases aligning to TRBD2. Germline V lookup: CDR1 LNHNV, CDR2 YYDKDF (reference sequence). There are 17 residues in the CDR3. Trimming at V came to 2 bases and at J to 5 bases, leaving 13 bases not matched to a gene. This CDR3 reads CATSRFRAGPAQDTQYF. CDR3 DNA: TGTGCCACCAGCAGATTTAGAGCGGGGCCGGCGCAAGATACGCAGTATTTT. Filled out from reference TRBV15 and TRBJ2-3, the complete variable domain reads DAMVIQNPRYQVTQFGKPVTLSCSQTLNHNVMYWYQQKSSQAPKLLFHYYDKDFNNEADTPDNFQSRRPNTSFCFLDIRSPGLGDTAMYLCATSRFRAGPAQDTQYFGPGTRLTVL.

The chain employs TRBV5-1 and TRBJ1-6, with D hard to call. The germline V gene encodes CDR1 SGHRS and CDR2 YFSETQ. The CDR3 is made up of 15 amino acids. Trimming stripped 4 bases from V and 2 bases from J, with 10 bases between. The CDR3 DNA reads as TGCGCCAGCAGCGGCTACAGCCCCTATAATTCACCCCTCCACTTT. Translated: CASSGYSPYNSPLHF.

This clone has only one observation. J is TRBJ2-7 and V is TRBV7-9, with D possibly being TRBD2 (7 bases). The germline V and J ends were trimmed by 5 bases and 7 bases, with 15 bases remaining between them. The CDR3 extends over 13 amino acids. The germline CDR1 and CDR2 sequences are SEHNR and FQNEAQ (reference sequence). CDR3 DNA sequence: TGTGCCAGCAGCCCTTCGGGGGGCGGAGAGCAGTACTTC. Its translation is CASSPSGGGEQYF.

The chain employs TRBV27 and TRBJ1-5; D might be TRBD1 (5 bases). This CDR3 is 14 amino acids long. V lost 4 bases, J lost 10 bases, and 17 bases lay in between. CDR1 and CDR2 from the germline V gene are MNHEY and SMNVEV (reference sequence). This CDR3 is CASSSNRLLFPQHF. The DNA for the CDR3 is TGTGCCAGCAGTTCTAACAGGTTGCTTTTTCCCCAGCATTTT.

The V and J genes are TRBV6-4 and TRBJ2-2, with 8 bases that match TRBD2. V lost 2 bases, J lost 2 bases, and 4 bases stayed unmatched. The CDR3 spans 16 residues. Looked up from germline, CDR1 is MRHNA and CDR2 is SNTAGT. CDR3 in DNA: TGTGCCAGCAGTGACGAGAGCGGGAGAAACACCGGGGAGCTGTTTTTT. This encodes CASSDESGRNTGELFF.

This clone was counted a few times. The chain recombines TRBV4-2 with TRBJ2-5, with TRBD2 matching 8 bases. This CDR3 contains 15 residues. CDR1 and CDR2 (germline): LGHNA, YNFKEQ. V lost 0 bases, J lost 5 bases, and 5 bases stayed unmatched. The CDR3 sequence: CASSQDGEREETQYF. As DNA, the CDR3 is TGTGCCAGCAGCCAAGACGGGGAGCGGGAGGAGACCCAGTACTTC.

The J gene is TRBJ2-1, the V gene TRBV6-1, with 12 bases matching TRBD1. The CDR3 spans 15 residues. The V gene's germline CDR1 is MNHNS and CDR2 SASEGT. The V segment lost 4 bases and the J segment 8 bases; nucleotides outside the gene matches: 6. CDR3 amino acids: CASSAGDRGPYEQFF. In DNA form, the CDR3 reads TGTGCCAGCAGTGCCGGGGACAGGGGGCCGTATGAGCAGTTCTTC.

V is TRBV19 and J is TRBJ2-7; 7 positions agree with TRBD1. Trimming cost V 9 bases and J 5 bases; bases outside gene matches: 13. Germline lookup yields CDR1 LNHDA and CDR2 SQIVND (reference sequence). The CDR3 has 14 amino acids. CDR3 sequence (DNA): TGTGCCAGCCGGGACAGTGGGATATGGGACGAGCAGTACTTC. It encodes CASRDSGIWDEQYF.

V usage is TRBV6-1 and J usage is TRBJ1-2; D unresolved. The germline V gene encodes CDR1 MNHNS and CDR2 SASEGT. V lost 2 bases to trimming and J lost 12 bases, with 16 bases between them. This CDR3 has 13 amino acids. The CDR3 DNA reads as TGTGCCAGCAGTGAAAAGGGAGCCGCAGGCCACACCTTC. Amino acid sequence: CASSEKGAAGHTF.

This clone was found a few times. The V and J genes are TRBV5-1 and TRBJ2-1, with 12 bases fitting TRBD2. V was clipped by 5 bases and J by 10 bases; unmatched bases: 4. Germline CDR1 SGHRS, CDR2 YFSETQ. The CDR3 covers 13 residues. The CDR3 DNA follows: TGCGCCAGCAGACTAGCGGGAGGCAGGGAGCAGTTCTTC. As protein: CASRLAGGREQFF.

The chain carries TRBV5-4 and TRBJ2-3; 11 positions match TRBD1. Germline CDR1 reads SGHNT; CDR2 reads YYREEE (reference sequence). Trimming took 2 bases from V and 5 from J; bases not matched to a gene: 4. The CDR3 has 15 amino acids. Here the CDR3 DNA reads TGTGCCAGCAGCTTTCGGACAGGGGGCCTAGATACGCAGTATTTT. Residues: CASSFRTGGLDTQYF.

The chain has TRBV12-2 and TRBJ2-2; the table's D call TRBD1 went unverified against the DNA. TRBV12-2 is annotated as a pseudogene. The CDR3 loop spans 17 amino acids. The CDR3 spells CASRRSPGQPNTGELFF. As DNA, the CDR3 is TGTGCAAGTCGCCGCTCACCGGGACAACCGAACACCGGGGAGCTGTTTTTT.

This sequence joins TRBV19 and TRBJ1-5, with 9 positions matching TRBD1. Germline values: CDR1 LNHDA, CDR2 SQIVND (reference sequence). CDR3 length: 15 amino acids. V lost 4 bases to trimming and J lost 4 bases; unmatched junction nucleotides: 5. The CDR3 region is CASSKGQGRNQPQHF. In DNA form, the CDR3 reads TGTGCCAGTAGTAAGGGACAGGGAAGAAATCAGCCCCAGCATTTT.

This clone was detected only a few times. The chain employs TRBV6-5 and TRBJ2-2; TRBD1 is a possible D gene (6 bases). Per germline, CDR1 MNHEY and CDR2 SVGAGI. Trimming shortened V by 0 bases and J by 6 bases, and 11 bases separated the two germline ends. This CDR3 comprises 15 residues. The CDR3 is CASSYSRGSAGELFF. The CDR3 DNA is TGTGCCAGCAGTTACTCAAGGGGGAGCGCCGGGGAGCTGTTTTTT.

The gene calls are TRBV5-1 and TRBJ2-6; TRBD2 aligns across 10 bases. The length of the CDR3 is 19 residues. J was trimmed by 0 bases and V by 0 bases; bases with no gene match: 6. Germline CDR1 is SGHRS and CDR2 is YFSETQ. As DNA, the CDR3 is TGCGCCAGCAGCTTGGTGACTAGCGGGCCAGGCTCTGGGGCCAACGTCCTGACTTTC. This codes for CASSLVTSGPGSGANVLTF.

The V and J genes are TRBV5-1 and TRBJ1-1; 10 nucleotides line up with TRBD1. CDR3 length equals 14 residues. After removal of 3 bases from V and 5 bases from J, the junction contained 4 bases not matched to a gene. Germline V gene lookup returns CDR1 SGHRS and CDR2 YFSETQ. DNA for the CDR3: TGCGCCAGCAGCTCCGACAGGGGGCTAACTGAAGCTTTCTTT. This encodes CASSSDRGLTEAFF.